This T cell receptor beta chain was sequenced for a study of CD8 T cells in ankylosing spondylitis. Study findings and constraints: Previous work reported some of these motif variants in the synovial fluid and blood of reactive arthritis.

TCRdb reanalysed the 5' RACE reads using MiXCR and keeps one entry per CDR3 protein. The sample lists 25,000 to 40,000 distinct CDR3 sequences; around 7.2% were seen once. The V and J ends lost 3 bases and 6 bases respectively, with 21 bases between them. The V gene's germline CDR1 is DFQATT and CDR2 SNEGSKA (reference sequence). The CDR3 sequence is 15 residues long. This clonotype was counted many times. The antigen remains unidentified. The TCR originated in a male donor with ankylosing spondylitis or in good health (not recorded which). This chain joins TRBV20-1 and TRBJ2-7; no definite D call. What was sequenced was blood, either unsorted or a sorted T cell fraction (not recorded which). The CDR3 DNA follows: TGCAGTGCTAGTACAACCCTGGAAGGCCCCTCCGAGCAGTACTTC. This codes for CSASTTLEGPSEQYF.